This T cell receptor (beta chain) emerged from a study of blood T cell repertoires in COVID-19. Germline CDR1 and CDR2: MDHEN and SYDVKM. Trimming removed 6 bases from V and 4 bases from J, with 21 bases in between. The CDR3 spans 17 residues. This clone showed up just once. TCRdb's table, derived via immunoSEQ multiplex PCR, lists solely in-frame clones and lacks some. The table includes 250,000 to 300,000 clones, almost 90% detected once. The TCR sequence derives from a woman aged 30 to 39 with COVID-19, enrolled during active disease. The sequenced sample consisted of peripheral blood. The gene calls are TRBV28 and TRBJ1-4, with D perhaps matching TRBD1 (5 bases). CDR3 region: CASSVMGEGSINEKLFF. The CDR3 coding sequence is TGTGCCAGCAGCGTTATGGGGGAGGGCTCCATTAATGAAAAACTGTTTTTT.